The 15 T cell receptor beta chains reported below all come from one sample, sequenced in a study of T cell clones after liver transplantation. Clones were sequenced by immunoSEQ multiplex PCR, and TCRdb holds only the in-frame ones, with some missing. The table lists about 99,000 clones, about 86% of them singletons, with about 2.8% in the top ten. Sequenced material: CD4+ T cells from blood, taken around 49 months after liver transplant. Receptor source: a human patient who received a liver transplant. Some of these T cells may belong to the graft donor.

The rearrangement links TRBV10-3 to TRBJ1-5, with D perhaps matching TRBD1 (5 bases). The CDR3 runs to 15 residues. The V gene lost 2 bases and the J gene lost 4 bases, with 12 bases spanning the gap. CDR1 and CDR2 from the germline V gene are ENHRY and SYGVKD. The CDR3 loop reads CAISEPSPGNQPQHF. CDR3 coding DNA: TGTGCCATCAGTGAGCCAAGCCCAGGGAATCAGCCCCAGCATTTT.

The chain is built from TRBV7-9 and TRBJ2-3, with 8 bases aligning to TRBD1. V was clipped by 1 base and J by 0 bases; unmatched bases: 6. The CDR3 runs 17 residues. CDR1 is SEHNR and CDR2 is FQNEAQ in the germline V gene (reference sequence). The CDR3 sequence is CASSLGLTGGSTDTQYF. The CDR3 nucleotides are TGTGCCAGCAGCTTAGGATTAACAGGGGGGAGCACAGATACGCAGTATTTT.

This clone has just a few counts. V usage is TRBV11-2 and J usage is TRBJ2-7; D might be TRBD2 (6 bases). CDR3 length: 14 residues. The V end was cut by 2 bases, the J end by 2 bases, with 10 bases between. CDR1 SGHAT and CDR2 FQNNGV come from the germline V gene. The CDR3 DNA sequence: TGTGCCAGCAGCTTAAGGGGCGGGACCTACGAGCAGTACTTC. It codes for CASSLRGGTYEQYF.

This clone was recorded once. The V call is TRBV10-3, the J call TRBJ2-7; D may be TRBD1 (5 bases). V was pared by 6 bases and J by 4 bases, with 13 bases between. CDR3 length equals 13 residues. Germline V gene lookup returns CDR1 ENHRY and CDR2 SYGVKD. The CDR3 is CAIRTQTEYEQYF. The CDR3 DNA reads as TGTGCCATCAGAACTCAGACAGAATACGAGCAGTACTTC.

The rearrangement links TRBV29-1 to TRBJ2-1; 12 nucleotides line up with TRBD2. Germline V gene data show CDR1 as SQVTM and CDR2 as ANQGSEA. The V gene end was trimmed by 4 bases and the J gene end by 4 bases; junction bases not matched to a gene: 5. The CDR3 loop spans 15 amino acids. The CDR3 DNA sequence: TGCAGCGTTGCGTCTAGCGGGAGGGATTACAATGAGCAGTTCTTC. This codes for CSVASSGRDYNEQFF.

The chain has TRBV28 and TRBJ1-2; D remains unclear. Germline assignment: CDR1 MDHEN and CDR2 SYDVKM. This CDR3 is 13 amino acids long. Trimming removed 6 bases from V and 6 bases from J, with 14 bases in between. The CDR3 region is CASSLGRRDGYTF. Here the CDR3 DNA reads TGTGCCAGCAGCTTAGGGAGGAGGGATGGCTACACCTTC.

This clone has a handful of counts. The chain has TRBV9 and TRBJ1-1; D perhaps matches TRBD1 (6 bases). This CDR3 has 15 amino acids. V was clipped by 4 bases and J by 0 bases, with 13 bases between them. From germline, CDR1 is SGDLS and CDR2 YYNGEE. The CDR3 DNA is TGTGCCAGCAGCCAAATCAGGGACATGAACACTGAAGCTTTCTTT. Encoded protein: CASSQIRDMNTEAFF.

The chain has TRBV11-2 and TRBJ1-3; no firm D call. The length of the CDR3 is 13 residues. V was cut by 5 bases and J by 4 bases, with 9 bases left in between. Per germline, CDR1 SGHAT and CDR2 FQNNGV. CDR3 nucleotide sequence: TGTGCCAGCAGCACTCAGCGGGGAAACACCATATATTTT. Its translation: CASSTQRGNTIYF.

This clone was seen a single time. The chain employs TRBV15 and TRBJ2-3; 12 positions match TRBD2. The CDR3 covers 17 residues. With 0 bases clipped from V and 6 bases from J, the junction kept 7 bases outside the gene matches. Germline CDR1 is LNHNV and CDR2 is YYDKDF (reference sequence). This CDR3 is CATSRELTSGGGDTQYF. DNA of the CDR3: TGTGCCACCAGCAGAGAGCTGACTAGCGGGGGAGGTGATACGCAGTATTTT.

This clone occurred a few times. This chain joins TRBV5-1 and TRBJ1-1; 8 nucleotides line up with TRBD1. With V trimmed by 4 bases and J by 3 bases, 11 bases remained unmatched. Germline lookup yields CDR1 SGHRS and CDR2 YFSETQ. The CDR3 loop spans 16 amino acids. CDR3 coding DNA: TGCGCCAGCAGCCCTCTGCTCAGGGGGCCTGACACTGAAGCTTTCTTT. This encodes CASSPLLRGPDTEAFF. Complete variable domain (other parts from reference TRBV5-1 and TRBJ1-1): KAGVTQTPRYLIKTRGQQVTLSCSPISGHRSVSWYQQTPGQGLQFLFEYFSETQRNKGNFPGRFSGRQFSNSRSEMNVSTLELGDSALYLCASSPLLRGPDTEAFFGQGTRLTVV.

V usage is TRBV15 and J usage is TRBJ1-4; possibly TRBD1 for D (5 bases). Trimming left V 1 base short and J 7 bases short, with 13 bases between. CDR3 size: 15 residues. Germline values: CDR1 LNHNV, CDR2 YYDKDF (reference sequence). CDR3 amino acids: CATSRAWGRSEKLFF. CDR3 DNA sequence: TGTGCCACCAGCAGAGCCTGGGGCAGGTCTGAAAAACTGTTTTTT.

CDR3 in amino acids: CASSPTSGSYNEQFF. CDR3 sequence (DNA): TGTGCCAGCTCACCGACTAGCGGGAGCTACAATGAGCAGTTCTTC. The gene calls are TRBV18 and TRBJ2-1; 12 nucleotides align to TRBD2. Germline V CDR1 and CDR2: KGHSH, LQKENI. Unmatched junction bases numbered 0, after V lost 3 bases and J lost 3 bases. The CDR3 runs 15 residues.

The V call is TRBV19, the J call TRBJ1-2; TRBD1 is a possible D gene (5 bases). Trimming removed 5 bases from V and 4 bases from J, with 17 bases in between. In germline, CDR1 is LNHDA, CDR2 SQIVND (reference sequence). CDR3 length equals 15 residues. Here the CDR3 DNA reads TGTGCCAGTAGTGAAGAGACAGCCTTATTCTATGGCTACACCTTC. Residues: CASSEETALFYGYTF.

The chain links TRBV5-5 to TRBJ1-5, with no clear D. Germline V gene data show CDR1 as SGHKS and CDR2 as YYEKEE (reference sequence). V lost 2 bases, J lost 0 bases, and 12 bases lay in between. This CDR3 has 16 residues. The CDR3 DNA reads as TGTGCCAGCAGCTTCGACGGCAGTTATAGCAATCAGCCCCAGCATTTT. Its translation is CASSFDGSYSNQPQHF.

V gene TRBV11-2 combines with J gene TRBJ1-3; D uncertain. V lost 3 bases to trimming and J lost 0 bases, with 9 bases between them. Germline values: CDR1 SGHAT, CDR2 FQNNGV. CDR3 size: 15 residues. Here the CDR3 reads CASSLTDLSGNTIYF. CDR3 in DNA: TGTGCCAGCAGCTTGACGGACCTCTCTGGAAACACCATATATTTT.